This T cell receptor beta chain originates from a study of T cells in Graves' hyperthyroidism and ophthalmopathy. As for the study in general: Upon initial diagnosis and before any treatment, peripheral blood was collected. General study results and limits: Blood also carried most thyroid clonotypes expanded above 0.001. Ophthalmopathy, which appeared later, was predicted by the model a median approximately 6 months before onset.

V shed 4 bases, J shed 0 bases, and the junction held 5 bases outside the gene matches. This CDR3 has 15 residues. The germline V gene has CDR1 LGHNA and CDR2 YNFKEQ. This clonotype was detected a few times. What it binds is not known. Amplified regions were TCR beta CDR3 sequences from RNA transcripts. Researchers ran a first-round RT-PCR on the TCR CDR3 using the HTBI primer set. Using its own MiXCR run on the multiplex PCR reads, TCRdb lists one record per CDR3 protein. This repertoire shows some 300,000 distinct CDR3 sequences, roughly 18% found once; its top ten account for under 45%. The chain has TRBV4-2 and TRBJ2-7; 8 bases line up with TRBD2. Sequencing was done on a sample of blood. The TCR sequence derives from a man aged 50-60 years with Graves' ophthalmopathy. The CDR3 sequence: CASSPTSGYSYEQYF. The CDR3 region has the DNA TGTGCCAGCAGCCCAACTAGCGGATACTCCTACGAGCAGTACTTC.